This entry lists 5 T cell receptor beta chains sequenced from one sample in a study of control samples from healthy donors and cancer patients (TCRdb year 2020). Library method: the immunoSEQ multiplex PCR assay. Entries here come from immuneACCESS through TCRdb and include only in-frame sequences with V and J called. Some clones fail to appear in such tables; in the studies checked, an unresolved V gene covers under half of the shortfall, and the cause of the remainder is unknown. This sample is represented by some 67,000 clones; nearly 90% of them were singletons. Under 20% of the sample comes from the top ten. Sequencing input: PBMCs. The source of these receptors is a man aged 60 to 75 with lung cancer.

The chain carries TRBV5-1 and TRBJ2-5; the D is unclear. V was trimmed by 0 bases and J by 2 bases, leaving 5 bases between them. The V gene's germline CDR1 is SGHRS and CDR2 YFSETQ. The CDR3 is 13 residues long. Here the CDR3 DNA reads TGCGCCAGCAGCTTGGCCCTACAAGAGACCCAGTACTTC. This encodes CASSLALQETQYF.

This rearrangement joins TRBV3-1 (or the pseudogene TRBV3-2) to TRBJ1-2; D is undetermined. Per germline, CDR1 LGHDT and CDR2 YNNKEL (reference sequence). The CDR3 consists of 14 residues. Trimming shortened V by 2 bases and J by 2 bases, and 9 bases separated the two germline ends. CDR3 nucleotides: TGTGCCAGCAGCCAAATGCGGGAGAACTATGGCTACACCTTC. Protein: CASSQMRENYGYTF.

This clone was counted only a few times. The rearrangement joins TRBV7-9 to TRBJ2-1, with 7 bases lining up with TRBD2. Trimming removed 5 bases from V and 7 bases from J; junction bases left unmatched: 20. Germline V gene data show CDR1 as SEHNR and CDR2 as FQNEAQ (reference sequence). The CDR3 covers 18 residues. CDR3 sequence (DNA): TGTGCCAGCAGCAGCCCCCTAAGCCCGCGGGCGGGGGTGAATGAGCAGTTCTTC. Its protein product is CASSSPLSPRAGVNEQFF.

In DNA form, the CDR3 reads TGTGCCAGCAGTCTCAAACCTACTTCCTACGAGCAGTACTTC. Translating gives CASSLKPTSYEQYF. The rearrangement links TRBV6-2 or TRBV6-3 to TRBJ2-7; D is unresolved. The germline CDR1 and CDR2 sequences are MNHEY and SVGEGT. There are 14 residues in the CDR3. The V end was cut by 5 bases, the J end by 1 base, with 12 bases between.

This chain joins TRBV14 and TRBJ2-1; D is perhaps TRBD1 or TRBD2 (5 bases each). The CDR3 spans 15 residues. V was shortened by 2 bases and J by 3 bases, with 11 bases between the two germline ends. Germline lookup yields CDR1 SGHDN and CDR2 FVKESK. The CDR3 sequence: CASSQRDDVYNEQFF. As DNA, the CDR3 is TGTGCCAGCAGCCAACGGGACGACGTCTACAATGAGCAGTTCTTC.